The source of this TCR beta chain is a study of blood T cell repertoires in COVID-19. Germline CDR1 and CDR2: MNHEY and SVGAGI. J lost 2 bases, V lost 4 bases, and 5 bases had no gene match. The CDR3 length is 15 residues. The repertoire was sequenced with immunoSEQ multiplex PCR; TCRdb's copy has only in-frame clones and lacks some. The table lists some 240,000 clones, 80% to 90% of them singletons, with about 2.9% in the top ten. The age range of participants was about 18 to 100 years, with residence in around 22 US areas. The gene calls are TRBV6-5 and TRBJ2-7; 10 positions agree with TRBD2. The sample was PBMCs or T cells enriched from blood (not recorded which). This clonotype was obtained from a middle-aged woman who had been exposed to COVID-19. CDR3 region: CASSSPSGGTYEQYF. The CDR3 DNA sequence: TGTGCCAGCAGTTCCCCTAGCGGGGGTACCTACGAGCAGTACTTC.